This record covers a single T cell receptor (beta chain). Its antigen is unknown. There are no base qualities to consult, and no much larger clone falls within one base. Sequencing was carried out with an Illumina NovaSeq 6000. TCRalpha and TCRbeta cDNA libraries were constructed by 5'RACE with constant-segment primers, with sample barcodes and unique molecular identifiers being introduced. Trizol reagent was used to extract RNA from every sample. The libraries were amplified in two PCR steps, and the second step added a second sample barcode and Illumina TruSeq adapters. Sequencing of the libraries was done on an Illumina NovaSeq, producing 2 x 150 bp paired-end reads. From the authors' description of their analysis: Reads were demultiplexed and collapsed into UMI-guided consensus sequences with migec v1.2.7. Using mixcr v2.1.11, the UMI consensuses were aligned to TRA and TRB V and J templates and assembled into clonotypes. A clonotype was counted as expanded or contracted only when both edgeR and NoisET called the clonotype significant, with the noise models trained on biological replicates. For edgeR calls, the cutoffs were a false discovery rate-adjusted p below 0.01 and a log2 fold-change threshold of 1. As an exploratory analysis of dynamics, PCA with hierarchical clustering was applied to max-normalized trajectories of the 1000 most abundant clonotypes. Separately sequenced CD4+ and CD8+ repertoires were used to assign the CD4 or CD8 phenotype of responding clones. Clones were called with MiXCR by TCRdb after fastp trimmed the public reads at Q25, and only in-frame beta chains were retained. Under each unique CDR3 protein, matching rows form one entry showing the most common genes and DNA. None of the V and J calls come from the authors' own analysis; TCRdb made them. For this sample there are under 250,000 distinct CDR3 sequences; approximately 15% appear just once. The ten largest make up 2% to 2.5% of the sample.

Taken from the germline V gene, the CDR1 and CDR2 loops are LGHNT and FRNRAP. Compared with germline, V lacks 11 bases and J lacks 2 bases; bases without a gene match: 20. Inclusive of the bounding cysteine and phenylalanine, the CDR3 is 19 residues long. The CDR3 DNA has 57 bases and is translated from base 1. The data were obtained in a study of T-cell memory formation after mild COVID-19 (dated by TCRdb to the early 2020s). General notes on the study: TCR sequence clusters from the two donors were found to be largely donor specific. Longitudinal TCRalpha and TCRbeta repertoire sequencing tracked T-cell clones expanding and contracting after mild COVID-19 in a couple of donors. Two young, previously healthy adult volunteers, one female and one male, were included in the cohort.

Ficoll-Paque density gradient centrifugation was the method used to isolate PBMCs. General findings and caveats noted by the study authors: The second-wave clones that peaked on day 37 were not confirmed to be SARS-CoV-2 specific. Clones contracting from day 15 to 85 had balanced CD4/CD8 phenotypes, while a second wave expanding from day 15 to 37 was biased towards CD4+. The detection of some responding clones in pre-infection memory suggests that pre-existing cross-reactive memory T cells joined the SARS-CoV-2 response. The study included only two mild cases, and larger cohorts that include severe cases with pre-infection samples were judged to be necessary. Contracting CD4+ clones turned up mainly in the CM and EM memory subsets, whereas EMRA was where CD8+ clones were enriched.

The sequence joins TRBV12-5 to TRBJ2-2; TRBD2 fits 10 bases in the junction. The material sequenced was PBMCs or a T cell subset sorted from them (not recorded which). The clonotype was recovered from an adult woman who had mild COVID-19 (a few samples of this study predate the infection). The sample titles of this study are shuffled in the database, so cell type and time point are left out; the donor was told from shared clones. The nucleotide sequence is given as TGTGCTGGTTCACCGGGACAGAAGACTAGCGGGCTCAACACCGGGGAGCTGTTTTTT. Translated, it reads CAGSPGQKTSGLNTGELFF.